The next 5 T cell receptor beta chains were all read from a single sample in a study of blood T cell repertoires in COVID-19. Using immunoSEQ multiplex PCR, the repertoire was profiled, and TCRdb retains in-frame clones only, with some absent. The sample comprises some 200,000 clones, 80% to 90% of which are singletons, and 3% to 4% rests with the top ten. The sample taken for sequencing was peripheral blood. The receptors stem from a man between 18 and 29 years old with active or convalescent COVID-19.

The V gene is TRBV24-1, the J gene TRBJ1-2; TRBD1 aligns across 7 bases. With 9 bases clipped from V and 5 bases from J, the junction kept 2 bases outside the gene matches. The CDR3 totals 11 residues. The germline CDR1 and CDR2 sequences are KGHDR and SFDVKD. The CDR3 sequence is CATGTAYGYTF. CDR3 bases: TGTGCCACCGGGACAGCTTATGGCTACACCTTC.

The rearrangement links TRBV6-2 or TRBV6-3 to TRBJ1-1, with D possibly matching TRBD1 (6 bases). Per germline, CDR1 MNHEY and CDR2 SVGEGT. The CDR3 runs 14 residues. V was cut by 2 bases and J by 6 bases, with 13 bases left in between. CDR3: CASSYQGWSSEAFF. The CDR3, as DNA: TGTGCCAGCAGTTACCAGGGGTGGAGCTCTGAAGCTTTCTTT.

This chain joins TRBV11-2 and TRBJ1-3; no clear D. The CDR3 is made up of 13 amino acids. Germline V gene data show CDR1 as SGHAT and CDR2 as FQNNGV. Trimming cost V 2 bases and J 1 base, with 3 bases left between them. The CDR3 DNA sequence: TGTGCCAGCAGCTTACAGTCTGGAAACACCATATATTTT. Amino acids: CASSLQSGNTIYF.

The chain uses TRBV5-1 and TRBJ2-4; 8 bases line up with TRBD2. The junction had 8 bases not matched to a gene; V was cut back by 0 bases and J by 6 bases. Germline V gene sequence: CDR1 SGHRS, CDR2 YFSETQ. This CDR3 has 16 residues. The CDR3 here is CASSLGLANGGNIQYF. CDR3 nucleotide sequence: TGCGCCAGCAGCTTGGGACTAGCGAATGGTGGAAACATTCAGTACTTC. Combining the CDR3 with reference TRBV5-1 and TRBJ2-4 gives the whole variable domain KAGVTQTPRYLIKTRGQQVTLSCSPISGHRSVSWYQQTPGQGLQFLFEYFSETQRNKGNFPGRFSGRQFSNSRSEMNVSTLELGDSALYLCASSLGLANGGNIQYFGAGTRLSVL.

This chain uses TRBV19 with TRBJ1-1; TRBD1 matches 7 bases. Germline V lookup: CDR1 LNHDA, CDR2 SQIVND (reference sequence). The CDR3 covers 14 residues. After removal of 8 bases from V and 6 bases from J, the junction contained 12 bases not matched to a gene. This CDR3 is CASVPRQGRAEAFF. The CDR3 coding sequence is TGTGCCAGTGTTCCCCGACAGGGAAGGGCTGAAGCTTTCTTT.